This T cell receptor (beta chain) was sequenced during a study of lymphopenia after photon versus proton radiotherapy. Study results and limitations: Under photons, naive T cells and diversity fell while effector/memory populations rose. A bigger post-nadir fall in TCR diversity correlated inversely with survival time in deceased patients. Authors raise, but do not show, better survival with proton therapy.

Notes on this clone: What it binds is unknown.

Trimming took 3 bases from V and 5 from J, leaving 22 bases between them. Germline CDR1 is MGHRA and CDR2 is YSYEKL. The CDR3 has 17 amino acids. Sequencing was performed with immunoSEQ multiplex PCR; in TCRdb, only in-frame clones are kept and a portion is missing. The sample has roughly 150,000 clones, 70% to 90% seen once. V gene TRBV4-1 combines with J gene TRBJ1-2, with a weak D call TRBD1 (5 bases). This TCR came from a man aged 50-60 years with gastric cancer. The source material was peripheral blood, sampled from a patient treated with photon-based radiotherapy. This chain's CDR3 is CASSQDPTSTGLYGYTF. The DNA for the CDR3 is TGCGCCAGCAGCCAGGACCCGACCTCCACGGGGCTATATGGCTACACCTTC.